This TCR beta chain was profiled in a study of T cell responses to AZD1222 COVID-19 vaccine. Study outcomes and limitations: Among the donors, most were white British and more were female, and clonal diversity was possibly underestimated. Without day 14 samples, only post-peak T cell repertoires were studied. The number of AZD1222 recipients seropositive at baseline was only 5 to 7. Nearly half of spike-specific TCRs reportedly target unmutated variant regions.

Details on this clone: Its antigen is unidentified.

Germline lookup yields CDR1 KGHSH and CDR2 LQKENI. V was pared by 2 bases and J by 7 bases, with 18 bases between. CDR3 length equals 17 residues. Generated by immunoSEQ multiplex PCR, the TCRdb table keeps only in-frame clones and is missing some. The table records about 120,000 clones, about 88% of them present only once. This clonotype was sampled from an adult who received the AZD1222 COVID-19 vaccine. The chain has TRBV18 and TRBJ1-6, with no clear D. Material: peripheral blood, obtained 28 days after the second AZD1222 dose. In DNA, the CDR3 is TGTGCCAGCTCACCAGTCCCCAATTCAACGGGCAATTCACCCCTCCACTTT. Translating gives CASSPVPNSTGNSPLHF.